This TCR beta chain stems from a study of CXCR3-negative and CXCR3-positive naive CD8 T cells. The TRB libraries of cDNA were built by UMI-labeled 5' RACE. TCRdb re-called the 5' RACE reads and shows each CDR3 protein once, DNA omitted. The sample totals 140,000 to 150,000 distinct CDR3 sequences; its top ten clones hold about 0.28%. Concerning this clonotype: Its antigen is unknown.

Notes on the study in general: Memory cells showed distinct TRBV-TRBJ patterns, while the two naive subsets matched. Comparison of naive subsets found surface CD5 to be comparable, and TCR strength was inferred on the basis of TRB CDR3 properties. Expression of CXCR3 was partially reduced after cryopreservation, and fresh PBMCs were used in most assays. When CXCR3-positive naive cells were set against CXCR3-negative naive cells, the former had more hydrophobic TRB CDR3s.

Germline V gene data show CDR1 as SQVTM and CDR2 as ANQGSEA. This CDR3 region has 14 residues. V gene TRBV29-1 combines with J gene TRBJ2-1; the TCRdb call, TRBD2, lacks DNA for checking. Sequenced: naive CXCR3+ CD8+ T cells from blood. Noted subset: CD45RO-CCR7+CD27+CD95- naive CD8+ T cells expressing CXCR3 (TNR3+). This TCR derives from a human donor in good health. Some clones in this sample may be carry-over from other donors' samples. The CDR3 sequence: CSVEFGGRNNEQFF.